This TCR beta chain was documented in a study of blood T cell repertoires in COVID-19. About the research overall: Samples representing acute and convalescent COVID-19 were sourced from the United States, Italy and Spain. Sources were T cells, B-cell-depleted T cells, or PBMCs; the material itself was cDNA or gDNA.

Original processing notes: Amplification of reference gene primers was used by the study to estimate nucleated cell counts. TCRdb's copy holds only in-frame clones and misses some; the assay was immunoSEQ multiplex PCR. For V, J and clone size, that table is used; D and trimming come from the DNA. Found here are around 320,000 clones, roughly 85% of them singletons; the top ten hold approximately 7.6%. This CDR3 has 14 residues. V lost 6 bases and J lost 7; bases outside the gene matches: 10. Germline V lookup: CDR1 SNHLY, CDR2 FYNNEI. The sequenced material came from peripheral blood. The genes are TRBV2 and TRBJ1-2, with 8 nucleotides matching TRBD1. This TCR derives from a human donor in a cohort sampled during active COVID-19. The CDR3 DNA follows: TGTGCCAGCAGCCATCCTGACAGGGGAGGTGGCTACACCTTC. Translation gives CASSHPDRGGGYTF. Full variable domain (missing parts from reference TRBV2 and TRBJ1-2): EPEVTQTPSHQVTQMGQEVILRCVPISNHLYFYWYRQILGQKVEFLVSFYNNEISEKSEIFDDQFSVERPDGSNFTLKIRSTKLEDSAMYFCASSHPDRGGGYTFGSGTRLTVV.